This T cell receptor beta chain was captured in a study of T cells after yellow fever vaccination. Study at large: Preparation used SMART-Seq v4 Ultra Low Input for the low-cell-number fractions. Study-level results: Among all clonotypes, a small share was observed in both CD4 and CD8 compartments.

The CDR3 has 15 amino acids. V shed 1 base, J shed 2 bases, and the junction held 5 bases outside the gene matches. Germline CDR1 reads LGHDT; CDR2 reads YNNKEL (reference sequence). In its sample, this clonotype was seen many times. The antigen remains unidentified. Conversion of TCR transcripts into cDNA relied on 5'RACE template switching, which added a universal primer site and UMIs. TCRdb independently ran MiXCR on the 5' RACE reads; one entry per CDR3 protein. The sample holds about 310,000 distinct CDR3 sequences; approximately 3.9% are singletons and the top ten take 20% to 30%. V and J are TRBV3-1 and TRBJ2-7; 7 bases agree with TRBD2. The source is a man aged 18-30 years who received the YFV17D yellow fever vaccine. The source material was PBMCs, sampled on the day of the yellow fever booster vaccination. CDR3 region: CASSQGAGPAYEQYF. CDR3 nucleotides: TGTGCCAGCAGCCAAGGAGCGGGACCCGCCTACGAGCAGTACTTC.